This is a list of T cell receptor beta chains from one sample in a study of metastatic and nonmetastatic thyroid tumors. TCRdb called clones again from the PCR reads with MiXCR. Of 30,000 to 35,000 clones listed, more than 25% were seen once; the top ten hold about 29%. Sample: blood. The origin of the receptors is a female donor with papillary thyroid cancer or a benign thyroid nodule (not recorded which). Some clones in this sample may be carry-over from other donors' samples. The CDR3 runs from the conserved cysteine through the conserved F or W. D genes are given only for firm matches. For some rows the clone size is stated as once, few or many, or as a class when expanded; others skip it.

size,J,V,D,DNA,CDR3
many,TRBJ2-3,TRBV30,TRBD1,TGTGCCTGGAGTGTATCAAAAGGGGGCCCAGATACGCAGTATTTT,CAWSVSKGGPDTQYF
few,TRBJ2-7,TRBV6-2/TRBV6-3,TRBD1,TGTGCCAGCATTTCCAGAAATTCGGGACAGGGTGTCTCCTACGAGCAGTACTTC,CASISRNSGQGVSYEQYF
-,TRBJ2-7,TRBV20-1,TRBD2,TGCAGTGCTAGAGATCGGGCGGGAGCTCTGTACGAGCAGTACTTC,CSARDRAGALYEQYF
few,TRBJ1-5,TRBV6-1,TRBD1,TGTGCCAGCAGTCAGAGGGGGGGACAGGCTTGGTCGCCCCAGCATTTT,CASSQRGGQAWSPQHF
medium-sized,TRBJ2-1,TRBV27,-,TGTGCCAGCAGCCGTAGCGGCAATGAGCAGTTCTTC,CASSRSGNEQFF
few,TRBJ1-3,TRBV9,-,TGTGCCAGCAGCGTAGGCTCTACGACGGGAAACACCATATATTTT,CASSVGSTTGNTIYF
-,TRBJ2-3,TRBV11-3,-,TGTGCCAGCAGCTTAGGACTAGTTGATACGCAGTATTTT,CASSLGLVDTQYF
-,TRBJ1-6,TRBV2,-,TGTGCCGGATCCCAGACAGGCAATTATAATTCACCCCTCCACTTT,CAGSQTGNYNSPLHF
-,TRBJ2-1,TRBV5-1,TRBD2,TGCGCCAGCAGCCCGGACCCCGGGACTAGCGCGTACAATGAGCAGTTCTTC,CASSPDPGTSAYNEQFF
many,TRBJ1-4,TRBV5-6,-,TGTGCCAGCAGCTCCCCAGACAGAGCAAATGAAAAACTGTTTTTT,CASSSPDRANEKLFF
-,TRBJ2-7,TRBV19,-,TGTGCCAGTAGTATAAGGCAGGGGTCATCCTACGAGCAGTACTTC,CASSIRQGSSYEQYF
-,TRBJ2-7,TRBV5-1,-,TGCGCCAGCAGCTTGGCCGATAGCTCCTACGAGCAGTACTTC,CASSLADSSYEQYF
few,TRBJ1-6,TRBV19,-,TGTGCCAGTAGTATCTACTTTGGGAGATCACCCCTCCACTTT,CASSIYFGRSPLHF
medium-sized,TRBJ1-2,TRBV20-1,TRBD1,TGCAGTGCTTTCGACAGGGTTAACTATGGCTACACCTTC,CSAFDRVNYGYTF
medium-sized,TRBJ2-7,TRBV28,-,TGTGCCAGCAGTCCAAGGGACGGGCTTTATGAGCAGTACTTC,CASSPRDGLYEQYF
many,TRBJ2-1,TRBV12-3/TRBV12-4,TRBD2,TGTGCCAGCAGTTTAGTATCTGGCGGGAGGGCCGCTGAGCAGTTCTTC,CASSLVSGGRAAEQFF
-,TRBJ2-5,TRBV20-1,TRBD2,TGCAGTGCTAGAGTCAATAGCGGGAGTCAGACCCAGTACTTC,CSARVNSGSQTQYF
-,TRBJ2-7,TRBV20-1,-,TGCAGTGTTCCCTTGGGGGGCTACGAGCAGTACTTC,CSVPLGGYEQYF
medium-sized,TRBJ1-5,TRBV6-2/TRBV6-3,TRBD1,TGTGCCAGCAGCTCTTTGGACAGGCCGGATCAGCCCCAGCATTTT,CASSSLDRPDQPQHF
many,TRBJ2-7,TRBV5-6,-,TGTGCCAGCAGCTTGGGGGGCATTGGGTCATACGAGCAGTACTTC,CASSLGGIGSYEQYF
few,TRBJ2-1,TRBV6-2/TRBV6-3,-,TGTGCCAGCAGTCCTTTGCTTCCGGGACGTCGTTACAATGAGCAGTTCTTC,CASSPLLPGRRYNEQFF
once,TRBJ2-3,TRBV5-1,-,TGCGCCAGCCGAAGAATGGAAAACACAGATACGCAGTATTTT,CASRRMENTDTQYF
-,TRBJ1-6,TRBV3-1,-,TGTGCCAGCAGCCAATCTTCTTCACCCCTCCACTTT,CASSQSSSPLHF
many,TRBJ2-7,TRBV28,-,TGTGCCAGCAGTTTTTTAGTCAGCTCCTACGAGCAGTACTTC,CASSFLVSSYEQYF
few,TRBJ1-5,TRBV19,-,TGTGCCAGTAGTAAGGTTGGGGATTTTCAGCCCCAGCATTTT,CASSKVGDFQPQHF
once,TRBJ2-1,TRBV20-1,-,TGCAGTGCTAGACACACCCGAGGCGCCTCCCTCAATGAGCAGTTCTTC,CSARHTRGASLNEQFF
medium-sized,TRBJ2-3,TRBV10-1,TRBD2,TGCGCCAGCAGTGAGTCGTTACTAGCGGTCACAGATACGCAGTATTTT,CASSESLLAVTDTQYF
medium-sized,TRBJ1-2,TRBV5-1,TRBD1,TGCGCCAGCACCCCAGGTCTAGGGGGCGTTGGCTACACCTTC,CASTPGLGGVGYTF
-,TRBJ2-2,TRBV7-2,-,TGTGCCAGCAGCCCGGCCATGGACGGGGAGCTGTTTTTT,CASSPAMDGELFF
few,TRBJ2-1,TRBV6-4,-,TGTGCCAGCAGTGACCGGGACGGAGGAGAGCAGTTCTTC,CASSDRDGGEQFF
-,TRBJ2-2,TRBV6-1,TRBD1,TGTGCCGCCTCCGCCGGGACAGGGGACACCGGGGAGCTGTTTTTT,CAASAGTGDTGELFF
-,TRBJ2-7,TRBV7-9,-,TGTGCCAGCAACCCTTCCCAGGGGAACGAGCAGTACTTC,CASNPSQGNEQYF
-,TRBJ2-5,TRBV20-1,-,TGCAGTGCTAGACAAGAGACCCAGTACTTC,CSARQETQYF
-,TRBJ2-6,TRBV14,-,TGTGCCAGCAGCCAGAAGGAGGCTGGGGCCAACGTCCTGACTTTC,CASSQKEAGANVLTF
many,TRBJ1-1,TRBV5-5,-,TGTGCCAGCAGCGAGAGTGGTTTCCGGGCTTTCTTT,CASSESGFRAFF
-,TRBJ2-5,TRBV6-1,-,TGTGCCAGCAGTCCTCCGATTAGGGGCTCTCAAGAGACCCAGTACTTC,CASSPPIRGSQETQYF
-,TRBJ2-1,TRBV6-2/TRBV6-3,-,TGTGCCAGCAGTTATAGAGGGTACAATGAGCAGTTCTTC,CASSYRGYNEQFF
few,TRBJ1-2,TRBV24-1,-,TGTGCCACCGAGGACAGCTTCTATGGCTACACCTTC,CATEDSFYGYTF
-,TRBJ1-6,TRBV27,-,TGTGCCAGCAGGGATAGGTCAACCTATAATTCACCCCTCCACTTT,CASRDRSTYNSPLHF
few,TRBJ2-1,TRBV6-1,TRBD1,TGTGCCAGCGGAGACGGACAGGGATCCAATGAGCAGTTCTTC,CASGDGQGSNEQFF
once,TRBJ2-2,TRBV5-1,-,TGCGCCAGCAGCTTGGGCTCAGTATATTCCGGGGAGCTGTTTTTT,CASSLGSVYSGELFF
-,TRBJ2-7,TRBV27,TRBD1,TGTGCCAGCAGTTTGAACAGGGGATGGGAGCAGTACTTC,CASSLNRGWEQYF
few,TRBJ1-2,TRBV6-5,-,TGTGCCAGCAGTTACTCGATGGAGGCTCACTATGGCTACACCTTC,CASSYSMEAHYGYTF
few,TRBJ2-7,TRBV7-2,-,TGTGCCAGCAGCTTAGGAAACAGCCTTTACGAGCAGTACTTC,CASSLGNSLYEQYF
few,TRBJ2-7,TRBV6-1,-,TGTGCCAGCAGTGAGGCCTTGACAGGAGCCTACGAGCAGTACTTC,CASSEALTGAYEQYF